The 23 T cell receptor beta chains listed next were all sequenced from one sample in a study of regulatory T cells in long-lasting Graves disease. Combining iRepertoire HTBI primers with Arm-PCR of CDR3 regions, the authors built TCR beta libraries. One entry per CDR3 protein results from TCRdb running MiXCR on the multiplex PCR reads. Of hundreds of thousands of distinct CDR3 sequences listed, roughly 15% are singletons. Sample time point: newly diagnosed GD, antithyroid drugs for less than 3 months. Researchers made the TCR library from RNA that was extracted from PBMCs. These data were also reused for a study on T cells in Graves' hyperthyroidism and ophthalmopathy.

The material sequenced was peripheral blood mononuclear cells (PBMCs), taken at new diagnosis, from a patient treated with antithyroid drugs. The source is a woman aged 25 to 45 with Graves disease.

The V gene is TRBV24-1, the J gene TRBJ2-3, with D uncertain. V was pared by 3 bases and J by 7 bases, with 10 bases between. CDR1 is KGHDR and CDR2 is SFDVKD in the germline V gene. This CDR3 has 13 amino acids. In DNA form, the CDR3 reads TGTGCCACCAGTGATGCCGGACCCTATACGCAGTATTTT. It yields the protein CATSDAGPYTQYF.

CDR3 nucleotide sequence: TGTGCCACCGAATCGGGACTAGCGGGAACAAGACCCAGGTTCTTC. It specifies CATESGLAGTRPRFF. This chain joins TRBV10-3 and TRBJ2-1, with TRBD2 identical over 13 bases. J gave up 15 bases and V 10 bases, and 18 bases lay outside the gene matches. CDR3 length: 15 residues. Germline CDR1 is ENHRY and CDR2 is SYGVKD.

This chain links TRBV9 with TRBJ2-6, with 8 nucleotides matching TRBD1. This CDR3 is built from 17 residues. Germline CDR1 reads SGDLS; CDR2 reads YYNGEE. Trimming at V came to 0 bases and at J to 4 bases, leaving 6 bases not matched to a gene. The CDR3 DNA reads TGTGCCAGCAGCGTAGGGACAGGGCCTGACGGGGCCAACGTCCTGACTTTC. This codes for CASSVGTGPDGANVLTF.

DNA of the CDR3: TGTGCCAGCTCCCCCGGGACAGGGGGGATCCGTGGCTACACCTTC. This encodes CASSPGTGGIRGYTF. The chain has TRBV18 and TRBJ1-2; 11 bases align to TRBD1. The CDR3 sequence is 15 residues long. Germline assignment: CDR1 KGHSH and CDR2 LQKENI. V trimming: 6 bases; J trimming: 7 bases; junction bases outside the gene matches: 10.

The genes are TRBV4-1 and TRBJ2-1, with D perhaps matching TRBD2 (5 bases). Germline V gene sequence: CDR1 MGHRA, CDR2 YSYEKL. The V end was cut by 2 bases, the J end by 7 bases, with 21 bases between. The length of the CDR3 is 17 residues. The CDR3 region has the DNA TGCGCCAGCAGCCAACCGGGAAGCCGGACGCCGGAGAATGAGCAGTTCTTC. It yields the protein CASSQPGSRTPENEQFF.

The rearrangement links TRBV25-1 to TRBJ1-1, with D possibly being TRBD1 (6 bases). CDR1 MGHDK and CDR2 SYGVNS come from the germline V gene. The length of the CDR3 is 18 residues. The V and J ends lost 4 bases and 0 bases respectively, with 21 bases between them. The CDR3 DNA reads TGTGCCAGCAGTGGAGGTTGGGACACACCGAAATTGAACACTGAAGCTTTCTTT. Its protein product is CASSGGWDTPKLNTEAFF.

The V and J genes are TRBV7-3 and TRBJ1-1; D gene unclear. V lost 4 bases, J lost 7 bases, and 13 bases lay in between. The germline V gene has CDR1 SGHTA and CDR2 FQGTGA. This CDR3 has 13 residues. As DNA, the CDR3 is TGTGCCAGCAGCTCAACGAAAGCTCATGAAGCTTTCTTT. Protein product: CASSSTKAHEAFF.

CDR3 in amino acids: CASSMIAGGNQPQHF. The CDR3 nucleotides are TGTGCCAGTAGTATGATCGCGGGGGGCAATCAGCCCCAGCATTTT. The chain carries TRBV19 and TRBJ1-5; TRBD1 might be the D (5 bases). Trimming took 3 bases from V and 2 from J, leaving 11 bases between them. Germline V CDR1 and CDR2: LNHDA, SQIVND (reference sequence). This CDR3 comprises 15 residues. Based on the CDR3 plus reference TRBV19 and TRBJ1-5, the full variable domain is DGGITQSPKYLFRKEGQNVTLSCEQNLNHDAMYWYRQDPGQGLRLIYYSQIVNDFQKGDIAEGYSVSREKKESFPLTVTSAQKNPTAFYLCASSMIAGGNQPQHFGDGTRLSIL.

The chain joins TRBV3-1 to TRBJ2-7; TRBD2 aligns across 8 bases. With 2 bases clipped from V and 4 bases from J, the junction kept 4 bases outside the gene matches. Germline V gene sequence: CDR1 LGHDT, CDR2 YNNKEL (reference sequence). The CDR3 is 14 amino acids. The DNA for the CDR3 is TGTGCCAGCAGCCAATCTCGCGGGAGGTACGAGCAGTACTTC. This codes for CASSQSRGRYEQYF.

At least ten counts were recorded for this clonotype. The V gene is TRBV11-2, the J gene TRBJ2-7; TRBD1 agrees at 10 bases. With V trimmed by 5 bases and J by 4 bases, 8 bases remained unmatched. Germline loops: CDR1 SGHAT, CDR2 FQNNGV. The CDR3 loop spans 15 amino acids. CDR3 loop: CASSDAGTGEYEQYF. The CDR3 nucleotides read TGTGCCAGCAGCGACGCCGGGACAGGGGAATACGAGCAGTACTTC.

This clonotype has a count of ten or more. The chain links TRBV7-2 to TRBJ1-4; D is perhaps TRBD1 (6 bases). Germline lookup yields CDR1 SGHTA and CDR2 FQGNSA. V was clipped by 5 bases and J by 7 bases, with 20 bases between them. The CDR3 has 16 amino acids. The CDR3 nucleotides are TGTGCCAGCAGCCTACTGGGAGCAGGGGTCGGTGAAAAACTGTTTTTT. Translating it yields CASSLLGAGVGEKLFF. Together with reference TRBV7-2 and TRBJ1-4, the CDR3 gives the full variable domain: GAGVSQSPSNKVTEKGKDVELRCDPISGHTALYWYRQSLGQGLEFLIYFQGNSAPDKSGLPSDRFSAERTGGSVSTLTIQRTQQEDSAVYLCASSLLGAGVGEKLFFGSGTQLSVL.

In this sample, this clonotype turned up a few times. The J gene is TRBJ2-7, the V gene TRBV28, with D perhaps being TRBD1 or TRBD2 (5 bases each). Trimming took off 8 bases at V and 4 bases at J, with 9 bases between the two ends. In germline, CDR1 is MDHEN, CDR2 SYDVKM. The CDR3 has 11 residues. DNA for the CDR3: TGTGCCAGCCGGGGACCGTACGAGCAGTACTTC. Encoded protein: CASRGPYEQYF.

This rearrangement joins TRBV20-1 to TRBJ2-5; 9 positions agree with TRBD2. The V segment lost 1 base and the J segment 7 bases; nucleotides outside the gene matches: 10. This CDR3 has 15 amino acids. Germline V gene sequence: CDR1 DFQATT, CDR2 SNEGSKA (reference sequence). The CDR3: CSARVGSGGRLTQYF. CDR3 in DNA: TGCAGTGCTAGAGTGGGGAGCGGGGGGCGGCTGACCCAGTACTTC.

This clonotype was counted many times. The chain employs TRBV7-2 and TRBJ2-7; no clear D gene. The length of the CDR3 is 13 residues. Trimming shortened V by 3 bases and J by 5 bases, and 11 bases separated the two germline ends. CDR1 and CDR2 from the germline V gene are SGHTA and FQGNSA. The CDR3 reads CASSFVERNEQYF. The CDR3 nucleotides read TGTGCCAGCAGCTTTGTTGAGCGAAACGAGCAGTACTTC.

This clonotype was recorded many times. CDR3: CASSQEPEGYMNTEAFF. CDR3 nucleotides: TGTGCCAGCAGCCAAGAACCCGAGGGGTATATGAACACTGAAGCTTTCTTT. The chain carries TRBV3-1 and TRBJ1-1; possibly TRBD1 for D (5 bases). V was trimmed by 0 bases and J by 0 bases, leaving 14 bases between them. In germline, CDR1 is LGHDT, CDR2 YNNKEL (reference sequence). The CDR3 sequence is 17 residues long.

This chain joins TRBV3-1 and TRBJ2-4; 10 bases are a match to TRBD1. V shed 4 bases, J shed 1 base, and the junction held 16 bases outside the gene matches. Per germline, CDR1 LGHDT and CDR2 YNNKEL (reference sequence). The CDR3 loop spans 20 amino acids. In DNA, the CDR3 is TGTGCCAGCAGCCGCCGGGACAGGGGATCCAGTGTTGGGGCCAAAAACATTCAGTACTTC. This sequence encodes CASSRRDRGSSVGAKNIQYF.

CDR3 in amino acids: CASSVQKYYGYTF. The CDR3 bases are TGTGCCAGCAGTGTTCAGAAGTACTATGGCTACACCTTC. V and J are TRBV28 and TRBJ1-2; D unresolved. The germline CDR1 and CDR2 sequences are MDHEN and SYDVKM. The V end lost 5 bases, the J end lost 3 bases, and 10 bases lay between the germline ends. This CDR3 region has 13 residues.

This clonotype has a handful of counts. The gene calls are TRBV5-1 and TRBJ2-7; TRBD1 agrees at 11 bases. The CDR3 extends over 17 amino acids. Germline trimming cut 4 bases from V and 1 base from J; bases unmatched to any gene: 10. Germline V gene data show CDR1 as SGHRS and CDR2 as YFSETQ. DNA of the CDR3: TGCGCCAGCAGCGACTTGGTTGGACAGGGGGCGTCCTACGAGCAGTACTTC. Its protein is CASSDLVGQGASYEQYF.

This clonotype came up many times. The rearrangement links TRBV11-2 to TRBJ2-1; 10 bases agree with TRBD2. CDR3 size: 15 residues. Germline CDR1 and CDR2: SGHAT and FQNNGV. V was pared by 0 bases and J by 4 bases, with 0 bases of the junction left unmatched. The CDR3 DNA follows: TGTGCCAGCAGCTTAGAAGCGGGAGGGTACAATGAGCAGTTCTTC. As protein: CASSLEAGGYNEQFF.

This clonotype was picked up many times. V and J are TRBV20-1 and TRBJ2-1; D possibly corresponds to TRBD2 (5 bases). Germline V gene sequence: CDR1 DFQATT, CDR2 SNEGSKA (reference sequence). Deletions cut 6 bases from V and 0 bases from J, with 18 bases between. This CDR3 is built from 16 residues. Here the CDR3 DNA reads TGCAGTGCGCTAGCCCACGGCGGTAGCTCCTACAATGAGCAGTTCTTC. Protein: CSALAHGGSSYNEQFF.

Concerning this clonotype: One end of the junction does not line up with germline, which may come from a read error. In DNA form, the CDR3 reads TGTGGCAGCAGCTGGACGACAAAAATGAACACTGAAGCTTTCTTT. The encoded protein is CGSSWTTKMNTEAFF. The chain couples TRBV7-2 to TRBJ1-1; D remains unclear. The germline gives CDR1 SGHTA, CDR2 FQGNSA. The length of the CDR3 is 15 residues.

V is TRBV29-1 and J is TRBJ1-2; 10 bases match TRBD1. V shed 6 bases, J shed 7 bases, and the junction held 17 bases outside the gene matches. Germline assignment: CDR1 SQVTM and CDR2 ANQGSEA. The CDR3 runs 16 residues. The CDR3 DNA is TGCAGCGTCAACGCGGGGACAGGGGCGCTACGGGCTGGCTACACCTTC. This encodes CSVNAGTGALRAGYTF.

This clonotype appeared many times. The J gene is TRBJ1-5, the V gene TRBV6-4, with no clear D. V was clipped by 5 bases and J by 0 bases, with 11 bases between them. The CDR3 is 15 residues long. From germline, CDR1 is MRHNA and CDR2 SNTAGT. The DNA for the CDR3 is TGTGCCAGCAGTCCGAAGAGCGTTAGCAATCAGCCCCAGCATTTT. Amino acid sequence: CASSPKSVSNQPQHF.